The 28 T cell receptor beta chains in this list originate from one sample, sequenced in a study of long-term antiretroviral therapy in people with HIV. This was the immunoSEQ v3.0 assay at survey level. Assay: immunoSEQ multiplex PCR; the TCRdb copy retains only in-frame clones and omits some. This sample has about 13,000 clones, with around 82% found just once. This material consisted of unsorted PBMCs, taken 1.3 years after starting antiretroviral therapy. These receptors were obtained from a woman aged 18-29 years with HIV.

The genes are TRBV7-2 and TRBJ2-7, with 7 bases that match TRBD2. Trimming cost V 5 bases and J 2 bases; bases outside gene matches: 6. Germline V gene sequence: CDR1 SGHTA, CDR2 FQGNSA. The CDR3 is 14 amino acids. CDR3 DNA sequence: TGTGCCAGCAGCCAGGGAGGGAGCCCCTACGAGCAGTACTTC. This sequence encodes CASSQGGSPYEQYF.

The chain couples TRBV5-6 to TRBJ1-5; D unclear. The ends were cut back, 4 bases at V and 6 bases at J, with 11 bases in the middle. Germline V gene data show CDR1 as SGHDT and CDR2 as YYEEEE. The CDR3 sequence is 13 residues long. CDR3 region: CASSRAPAQPQHF. CDR3 coding DNA: TGTGCCAGCAGCCGCGCCCCCGCTCAGCCCCAGCATTTT.

This clone turned up a few times. This sequence joins TRBV5-1 and TRBJ1-4; D remains unclear. Per the germline V gene, CDR1 is SGHRS and CDR2 is YFSETQ. The ends were cut back, 4 bases at V and 8 bases at J, with 21 bases in the middle. The CDR3 covers 16 residues. This chain's CDR3 is CASSRDTPILWEKLFF. The CDR3 DNA reads TGCGCCAGCAGCCGCGACACACCGATCCTTTGGGAAAAACTGTTTTTT. Using reference TRBV5-1 and TRBJ1-4 for the parts outside the CDR3, the full variable domain is KAGVTQTPRYLIKTRGQQVTLSCSPISGHRSVSWYQQTPGQGLQFLFEYFSETQRNKGNFPGRFSGRQFSNSRSEMNVSTLELGDSALYLCASSRDTPILWEKLFFGSGTQLSVL.

The J gene is TRBJ1-1, the V gene TRBV13, with D unclear. This CDR3 spans 14 amino acids. Trimming stripped 6 bases from V and 4 bases from J, with 15 bases between. CDR1 PRHDT and CDR2 FYEKMQ come from the germline V gene (reference sequence). CDR3 nucleotide sequence: TGTGCCAGCAGGTTGGCAGGAGAAGGCACTGAAGCTTTCTTT. Residues: CASRLAGEGTEAFF.

The chain uses TRBV4-2 and TRBJ2-5; TRBD2 is a possible D gene (5 bases). There are 14 residues in the CDR3. V was cut by 0 bases and J by 5 bases, with 10 bases left in between. CDR1 LGHNA and CDR2 YNFKEQ come from the germline V gene. This CDR3 reads CASSQDRTLETQYF. In DNA form, the CDR3 reads TGTGCCAGCAGCCAAGATAGGACTTTGGAGACCCAGTACTTC.

This sequence joins TRBV25-1 and TRBJ2-3; D uncertain. Per germline, CDR1 MGHDK and CDR2 SYGVNS. CDR3 length: 14 amino acids. Trimming removed 2 bases at V and 6 bases at J, with 12 bases between. CDR3 residues: CASSEPSRVDTQYF. The CDR3 DNA reads as TGTGCCAGCAGTGAACCCAGCAGAGTGGATACGCAGTATTTT.

The V gene is TRBV7-2, the J gene TRBJ1-2; no definite D call. The CDR3 length is 14 residues. Germline assignment: CDR1 SGHTA and CDR2 FQGNSA. V shed 3 bases and J shed 2 bases, with 10 bases lying between them. For the CDR3, the DNA is TGTGCCAGCAGCTTGCAGGCCTTGAACTATGGCTACACCTTC. This gives the protein CASSLQALNYGYTF.

The genes are TRBV5-6 and TRBJ1-3; D remains unclear. V was clipped by 4 bases and J by 4 bases, with 12 bases between them. The CDR3 sequence is 14 residues long. Germline V lookup: CDR1 SGHDT, CDR2 YYEEEE. CDR3 sequence (DNA): TGTGCCAGCAGCAGGACTCTAATAGGAAACACCATATATTTT. This translates into CASSRTLIGNTIYF.

The chain is built from TRBV4-3 and TRBJ2-4, with TRBD1 matching 10 bases. The junction had 5 bases not matched to a gene; V was cut back by 1 base and J by 8 bases. The CDR3 is 15 residues long. The germline V gene encodes CDR1 LGHNA and CDR2 YSLEER. CDR3 nucleotides: TGCGCCAGCAGCCAAGCCTGGACAGGGGGTTACATTCAGTACTTC. Translating it yields CASSQAWTGGYIQYF.

The chain combines TRBV4-3 with TRBJ1-1; TRBD1 matches at 8 bases. Germline V CDR1 and CDR2: LGHNA, YSLEER. The CDR3 contains 17 residues. V was clipped by 0 bases and J by 3 bases; unmatched bases: 9. The CDR3 bases are TGCGCCAGCAGCCAAGATCCCACTCGACAGGGGTACACTGAAGCTTTCTTT. It encodes CASSQDPTRQGYTEAFF.

The V and J genes are TRBV2 and TRBJ1-1, with D perhaps TRBD1 (5 bases). Trimming shortened V by 9 bases and J by 0 bases, and 11 bases separated the two germline ends. The CDR3 runs 13 residues. Germline CDR1 is SNHLY and CDR2 is FYNNEI. CDR3 DNA: TGTGCCAGTTGGGACTACCTGAACACTGAAGCTTTCTTT. As protein: CASWDYLNTEAFF. The entire variable domain, with the rest obtained from reference TRBV2 and TRBJ1-1, is as follows: EPEVTQTPSHQVTQMGQEVILRCVPISNHLYFYWYRQILGQKVEFLVSFYNNEISEKSEIFDDQFSVERPDGSNFTLKIRSTKLEDSAMYFCASWDYLNTEAFFGQGTRLTVV.

The V and J genes are TRBV14 and TRBJ1-2; D is possibly TRBD1 (6 bases). Germline lookup yields CDR1 SGHDN and CDR2 FVKESK. V lost 0 bases and J 4 bases, leaving 12 bases between the germline ends. The CDR3 covers 15 residues. The CDR3 coding sequence is TGTGCCAGCAGCCAAGATCCAGGGGTGGGCTATGGCTACACCTTC. Protein: CASSQDPGVGYGYTF.

This clone was counted a few times. The genes are TRBV27 and TRBJ2-2, with no clear D. V lost 8 bases to trimming and J lost 1 base, with 14 bases between them. CDR1 MNHEY and CDR2 SMNVEV come from the germline V gene (reference sequence). This CDR3 spans 15 amino acids. CDR3 nucleotides: TGTGCCAGCCGAAGGCGCGCGGAGAACACCGGGGAGCTGTTTTTT. Its translation: CASRRRAENTGELFF.

The chain couples TRBV28 to TRBJ1-1; 11 positions agree with TRBD1. The ends lost 8 bases at V and 1 base at J; junction bases unmatched: 15. This CDR3 comprises 18 residues. Germline lookup yields CDR1 MDHEN and CDR2 SYDVKM. This CDR3 reads CASCPTQGQGGRNTEAFF. CDR3 coding DNA: TGTGCCAGCTGCCCCACCCAGGGACAGGGGGGACGGAACACTGAAGCTTTCTTT.

This clone has a single count. The chain joins TRBV12-5 to TRBJ1-2, with D hard to call. The V gene's germline CDR1 is LGHNT and CDR2 FRNRAP. There are 16 residues in the CDR3. V was trimmed by 0 bases and J by 3 bases, leaving 14 bases between them. The CDR3 is CASGLVRGRTYYGYTF. For the CDR3, the DNA is TGTGCTAGTGGTTTGGTACGAGGCAGGACTTACTATGGCTACACCTTC.

V is TRBV5-6 and J is TRBJ2-6; perhaps TRBD1 as D (6 bases). CDR1 and CDR2 (germline): SGHDT, YYEEEE. V was shortened by 4 bases and J by 2 bases, with 13 bases between the two germline ends. This CDR3 has 16 amino acids. CDR3 loop: CASSQLNRAGANVLTF. The CDR3 nucleotides are TGTGCCAGCAGCCAGCTAAACAGGGCTGGGGCCAACGTCCTGACTTTC.

The V and J genes are TRBV7-3 and TRBJ2-2; D is possibly TRBD1 (5 bases). The germline V and J ends were trimmed by 2 bases and 0 bases, with 10 bases remaining between them. This CDR3 contains 16 residues. CDR1 and CDR2 from the germline V gene are SGHTA and FQGTGA. The CDR3 loop is CASSLADKTNTGELFF. The CDR3 DNA reads TGTGCCAGCAGCTTAGCGGACAAGACGAACACCGGGGAGCTGTTTTTT. The whole variable domain, remainder taken from reference TRBV7-3 and TRBJ2-2, is GAGVSQTPSNKVTEKGKYVELRCDPISGHTALYWYRQSLGQGPEFLIYFQGTGAADDSGLPNDRFFAVRPEGSVSTLKIQRTERGDSAVYLCASSLADKTNTGELFFGEGSRLTVL.

The V call is TRBV10-1, the J call TRBJ2-7; 9 nucleotides agree with TRBD1. The V gene's germline CDR1 is WNHNN and CDR2 SYGVQD (reference sequence). The CDR3 is made up of 11 amino acids. V was clipped by 8 bases and J by 11 bases; unmatched bases: 7. The CDR3 protein is CASRTGEFKYF. CDR3 nucleotides: TGCGCCAGCCGGACAGGGGAGTTCAAGTACTTC.

The V and J genes are TRBV11-2 and TRBJ1-1; D perhaps matches TRBD1 (6 bases). The V gene's germline CDR1 is SGHAT and CDR2 FQNNGV. CDR3 length: 12 amino acids. Between the trimmed V and J ends, which lost 8 bases and 6 bases, there was a span of 13 bases. CDR3 amino acids: CASQGPPAEAFF. CDR3 nucleotide sequence: TGTGCCAGCCAGGGGCCCCCCGCTGAAGCTTTCTTT.

The V call is TRBV9, the J call TRBJ1-4; TRBD1 matches at 8 bases. Germline assignment: CDR1 SGDLS and CDR2 YYNGEE. Trimming removed 0 bases from V and 8 bases from J; junction bases left unmatched: 9. The CDR3 totals 16 residues. This CDR3 reads CASSVATGGPEEKLFF. CDR3 bases: TGTGCCAGCAGCGTAGCTACAGGGGGGCCGGAGGAAAAACTGTTTTTT.

The V and J genes are TRBV5-1 and TRBJ2-3, with D perhaps matching TRBD1 or TRBD2 (5 bases each). The V gene's germline CDR1 is SGHRS and CDR2 YFSETQ. Trimming removed 3 bases at V and 5 bases at J, with 13 bases between. The CDR3 runs 14 residues. The CDR3 DNA is TGCGCCAGCAGCTCCTCCGGGACCCAAGATACGCAGTATTTT. Amino acids: CASSSSGTQDTQYF.

V gene TRBV9 combines with J gene TRBJ2-7, with D possibly being TRBD1 or TRBD2 (5 bases each). Trimming took off 7 bases at V and 6 bases at J, with 20 bases between the two ends. Germline V gene lookup returns CDR1 SGDLS and CDR2 YYNGEE. This CDR3 has 14 residues. CDR3 loop: CASSLGTLGGEQYF. For the CDR3, the DNA is TGTGCCAGCTCTCTCGGGACCCTAGGTGGCGAGCAGTACTTC.

The V call is TRBV27, the J call TRBJ2-2; no firm D call. V dropped 3 bases and J dropped 1 base, with 6 bases sitting between them. Germline CDR1 reads MNHEY; CDR2 reads SMNVEV (reference sequence). The CDR3 covers 14 residues. As DNA, the CDR3 is TGTGCCAGCAGTTTCGGCTGGAACACCGGGGAGCTGTTTTTT. Translated, it gives CASSFGWNTGELFF.

V is TRBV4-2 and J is TRBJ2-2; perhaps TRBD1 as D (5 bases). Between the trimmed V and J ends, which lost 1 base and 3 bases, there was a span of 9 bases. The CDR3 runs 15 residues. CDR1 and CDR2 from the germline V gene are LGHNA and YNFKEQ. The CDR3 sequence is CASSQADIYTGELFF. The CDR3 DNA is TGTGCCAGCAGCCAAGCGGACATTTACACCGGGGAGCTGTTTTTT.

In this sample, this clone turned up once. The chain joins TRBV27 to TRBJ1-2; maybe TRBD1 (5 bases). From germline, CDR1 is MNHEY and CDR2 SMNVEV (reference sequence). The germline V and J ends were trimmed by 2 bases and 3 bases, with 7 bases remaining between them. This CDR3 is built from 13 residues. CDR3 amino acids: CASSLGGHYGYTF. The CDR3 coding sequence is TGTGCCAGCAGTTTAGGGGGACACTATGGCTACACCTTC.

The rearrangement joins TRBV28 to TRBJ2-7; D is tentatively TRBD1 or TRBD2 (5 bases each). The CDR3 is 15 residues long. Germline V gene data show CDR1 as MDHEN and CDR2 as SYDVKM. V lost 3 bases, J lost 0 bases, and 12 bases lay in between. The CDR3 DNA reads TGTGCCAGCAGTTTGGTATCGGGGCACTCCTACGAGCAGTACTTC. It translates to CASSLVSGHSYEQYF. The variable domain in full, completed from reference TRBV28 and TRBJ2-7, reads DVKVTQSSRYLVKRTGEKVFLECVQDMDHENMFWYRQDPGLGLRLIYFSYDVKMKEKGDIPEGYSVSREKKERFSLILESASTNQTSMYLCASSLVSGHSYEQYFGPGTRLTVT.

A few counts support this clone. This chain links TRBV7-2 with TRBJ1-2; TRBD1 might be the D (5 bases). Trimming cost V 2 bases and J 0 bases, with 16 bases left between them. Germline CDR1 SGHTA, CDR2 FQGNSA. The CDR3 is made up of 17 amino acids. In DNA form, the CDR3 reads TGTGCCAGCAGCTTAAGGCGTGGGGGGTTGGCTAACTATGGCTACACCTTC. Translating gives CASSLRRGGLANYGYTF.

CDR3 DNA: TGTGCCAGCAGTTCCAGGACAGGGCATGAAAAACTGTTTTTT. As protein: CASSSRTGHEKLFF. The rearrangement joins TRBV28 to TRBJ1-4; 8 bases map to TRBD1. The germline V gene encodes CDR1 MDHEN and CDR2 SYDVKM. V was pared by 4 bases and J by 6 bases, with 4 bases of the junction left unmatched. The CDR3 is 14 residues long.